This is a list of T cell receptor beta chains from one sample in a study of cytomegalovirus exposure and HLA in healthy donors. The repertoire was sequenced with immunoSEQ multiplex PCR; TCRdb's copy has only in-frame clones and lacks some. The table lists about 200,000 clones, roughly 88% of them singletons, with roughly 3% in the top ten. The sequenced sample was PBMCs. The origin of the receptors is a woman between 18 and 29 years old in good health and CMV-seronegative. Each CDR3 is given with its conserved first and last residue. The D gene is left open where the match is weak. The size field is filled for only some rows; it gives once, few, many or a size class.

.	.	TRBV4-2	TRBJ2-7	TGTGCCAGCAGCCAAGGTACAGGGACCCACGAGCAGTACTTC	CASSQGTGTHEQYF
.	.	TRBV29-1	TRBJ1-1	TGCAGCGGGAGGGTGGGGGGCACTGAAGCTTTCTTT	CSGRVGGTEAFF
.	.	TRBV28	TRBJ2-1	TGTGCCAGCAGTCCTCCGGGAGTGGGCAATGAGCAGTTCTTC	CASSPPGVGNEQFF
TRBD1	.	TRBV27	TRBJ1-3	TGTGCCAGCAGTTTATACCCGGGACAGGGGGCAGGAAACACCATATATTTT	CASSLYPGQGAGNTIYF
TRBD1	.	TRBV2	TRBJ1-1	TGTGCCAGCAGTGAGACAGGGGTCATGGAAGCTTTCTTT	CASSETGVMEAFF
.	.	TRBV6-1	TRBJ2-5	TGTGCCAGCAGAGTGGGACACCAAGCACAAGAGACCCAGTACTTC	CASRVGHQAQETQYF
.	once	TRBV7-2	TRBJ2-3	TGTGCCAGCAGCATAAAGCGGGGCACAGATACGCAGTATTTT	CASSIKRGTDTQYF
.	once	TRBV27	TRBJ2-3	TGTGCCAGCAGTTTAGGGGGCGGGTTTGGCACAGATACGCAGTATTTT	CASSLGGGFGTDTQYF
.	.	TRBV6-5	TRBJ1-1	TGTGCCAGCAGTCTGACAAGAATGAACACTGAAGCTTTCTTT	CASSLTRMNTEAFF
TRBD2	.	TRBV29-1	TRBJ2-7	TGCAGCGCGAGTACCCCGGGACTAGCGGGAAAAGAAAGGGCCTACGAGCAGTACTTC	CSASTPGLAGKERAYEQYF
TRBD1	.	TRBV19	TRBJ1-5	TGTGCCAGTAGTCCGGGACAGGGCAATCAGCCCCAGCATTTT	CASSPGQGNQPQHF
.	.	TRBV15	TRBJ2-1	TGTGCCACCAGCAGAGATACTCGCGGCCTATACAATGAGCAGTTCTTC	CATSRDTRGLYNEQFF
.	.	TRBV6-5	TRBJ1-1	TGTGCCAGCAGTCAACTCCGGGACACTGAACTACGCTTT	CASSQLRDTELRF
TRBD2	.	TRBV11-2	TRBJ2-1	TGTGCCAGCAGCTCGCTAGCGGGAGGGTACAATGAGCAGTTCTTC	CASSSLAGGYNEQFF
TRBD2	.	TRBV6-5	TRBJ2-7	TGTGCCAGCAGTTACGTAGCGGGCTCCTACGAGCAGTACTTC	CASSYVAGSYEQYF
TRBD2	once	TRBV5-6	TRBJ2-5	TGTGCCAGCAGCCGGGGACTAGCCATGATCTACCAAGAGACCCAGTACTTC	CASSRGLAMIYQETQYF
TRBD2	.	TRBV27	TRBJ2-7	TGTGCCAGCAGTTTACGCGGGAGCGCCTACGAGCAGTACTTC	CASSLRGSAYEQYF
TRBD1	.	TRBV6-6	TRBJ1-5	TGTGCCAGCAGTGACAGGGAAGTAAAGCCCCAGCATTTT	CASSDREVKPQHF
TRBD2	once	TRBV4-3	TRBJ2-5	TGCGCCAGCAGCCAAGAACTCGGGATAGCGGGAGTGGAGACCCAGTACTTC	CASSQELGIAGVETQYF
TRBD2	.	TRBV11-2	TRBJ2-7	TGTGCCAGCAGCCCTCGACTAGCGGGAGGCTACGAGCAGTACTTC	CASSPRLAGGYEQYF
.	.	TRBV2	TRBJ2-2	TGTGCCAGCACTGGAGACACCGGGGAGCTGTTTTTT	CASTGDTGELFF
.	.	TRBV15	TRBJ1-4	TGTGCCACCAGCAGAGTCGGAGGTATTGAAAAACTGTTTTTT	CATSRVGGIEKLFF
TRBD1	.	TRBV6-5	TRBJ1-2	TGTGCCAGCAGCTTCCTCGGACAGGGGGCATATGGCTACACCTTC	CASSFLGQGAYGYTF
TRBD1	.	TRBV2	TRBJ2-1	TGTGCCAGCACCAGACAGGGGGTACGGGAGCAGTTCTTC	CASTRQGVREQFF
.	.	TRBV4-1	TRBJ2-3	TGCGCCAGCAGCCTCCCGCGCGGGGATACGCAGTATTTT	CASSLPRGDTQYF
TRBD2	.	TRBV6-1	TRBJ2-7	TGTGCCAGCAGTGTTGGGCATGCGGGAGGGTACGAGCAGTACTTC	CASSVGHAGGYEQYF
.	once	TRBV4-2	TRBJ2-7	TGTGCCAGCAGGCATACGGGTTTGGAATACGAGCAGTACTTC	CASRHTGLEYEQYF
.	once	TRBV10-1	TRBJ2-7	TGCGCCAGCAGTTCCACAGGGACGGGCGAGCAGTACTTC	CASSSTGTGEQYF
.	.	TRBV29-1	TRBJ1-1	TGCAGCGTTATAACAGGGTTATACACTGAAGCTTTCTTT	CSVITGLYTEAFF
TRBD1	.	TRBV18	TRBJ1-5	TGTGCCAGTTCACCGGCAGGGGGTTATAATCAGCCCCAGCATTTT	CASSPAGGYNQPQHF
.	once	TRBV5-6	TRBJ2-7	TGTGCCAGCAGCTTGGCGCGGACCTACGAGCAGTACTTC	CASSLARTYEQYF
TRBD1	.	TRBV27	TRBJ2-7	TGTGCCAGCAGTTCAAGGGGGCGGGTATACGAGCAGTACTTC	CASSSRGRVYEQYF
TRBD1	.	TRBV15	TRBJ1-4	TGTGCCACCAGCCGGCTACAGGGGGAAGCTGAAAAACTGTTTTTT	CATSRLQGEAEKLFF
.	.	TRBV19	TRBJ2-3	TGTGCCAGTAGTATAAGGGGCAGTACGCAGTATTTT	CASSIRGSTQYF
.	.	TRBV6-1	TRBJ2-7	TGTGCCAGCAGTTGGCTGCCTACAGACCAGTACTTC	CASSWLPTDQYF
TRBD2	.	TRBV6-1	TRBJ2-7	TGTGCCAGCAGTGAAGGGAGGGGTAGCGGGAGGGCAACTTACGAGCAGTACTTC	CASSEGRGSGRATYEQYF
.	.	TRBV5-1	TRBJ2-1	TGCGCCAGCAGCTTCATCCGGGAGAGCTACAATGAGCAGTTCTTC	CASSFIRESYNEQFF
TRBD1	.	TRBV27	TRBJ1-1	TGTGCCAGCACCCGGGACAGGGCCCTCGTTAACACTGAAGCTTTCTTT	CASTRDRALVNTEAFF
.	.	TRBV11-2	TRBJ2-1	TGTGCCAGCAGCTTAGTTGTAAGGGGCCCAGTTCCCAATGAGCAGTTCTTC	CASSLVVRGPVPNEQFF
TRBD1	.	TRBV29-1	TRBJ1-2	TGCAGCGTTGAAATCAATTCCCGGGACAGGGCTCTCCTAAACTATGGCTACACCTTC	CSVEINSRDRALLNYGYTF
.	.	TRBV7-3	TRBJ2-2	TGTGCCAGCAGCTTACCTACAGACGGAAACACCGGGGAGCTGTTTTTT	CASSLPTDGNTGELFF
.	.	TRBV5-4	TRBJ1-2	TGTGCCAACAGCTACGGAGGAAACTATGGCTACACCTTC	CANSYGGNYGYTF